This T cell receptor (beta chain) was retrieved from a study of blood T cell repertoires in COVID-19. Germline values: CDR1 MNHNY, CDR2 SVGAGI (reference sequence). V lost 5 bases and J lost 6; bases outside the gene matches: 3. The CDR3 runs 12 residues. This clone has only one observation. Method: immunoSEQ multiplex PCR; TCRdb's copy keeps in-frame clones and lacks some. The repertoire includes 150,000 to 200,000 clones, approximately 87% of them detected once, and approximately 0.93% sits in the top ten. The sample was peripheral blood. The TCR originated in a woman aged 18-29 years who had recovered from COVID-19. The V gene is TRBV6-6, the J gene TRBJ1-2; 7 nucleotides agree with TRBD1. This CDR3 reads CASSPTGNGYTF. The CDR3 bases are TGTGCCAGCAGTCCGACAGGGAATGGCTACACCTTC.